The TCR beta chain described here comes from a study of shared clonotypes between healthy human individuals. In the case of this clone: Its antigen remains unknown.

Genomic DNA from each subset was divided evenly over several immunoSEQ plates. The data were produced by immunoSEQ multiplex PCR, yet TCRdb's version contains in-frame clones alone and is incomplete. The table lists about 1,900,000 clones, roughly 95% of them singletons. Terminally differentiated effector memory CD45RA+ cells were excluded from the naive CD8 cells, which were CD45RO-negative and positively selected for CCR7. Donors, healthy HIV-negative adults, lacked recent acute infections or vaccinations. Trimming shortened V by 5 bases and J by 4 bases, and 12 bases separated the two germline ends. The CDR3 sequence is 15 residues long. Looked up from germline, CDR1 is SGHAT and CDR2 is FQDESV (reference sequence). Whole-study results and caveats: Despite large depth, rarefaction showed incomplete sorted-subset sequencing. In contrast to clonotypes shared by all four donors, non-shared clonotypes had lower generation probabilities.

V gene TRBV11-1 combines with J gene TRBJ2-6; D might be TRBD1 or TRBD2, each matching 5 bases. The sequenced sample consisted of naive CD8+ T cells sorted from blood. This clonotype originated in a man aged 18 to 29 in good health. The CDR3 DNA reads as TGTGCCAGCAGCCACGAGGGGCTAGGGGCCAACGTCCTGACTTTC. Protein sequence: CASSHEGLGANVLTF.